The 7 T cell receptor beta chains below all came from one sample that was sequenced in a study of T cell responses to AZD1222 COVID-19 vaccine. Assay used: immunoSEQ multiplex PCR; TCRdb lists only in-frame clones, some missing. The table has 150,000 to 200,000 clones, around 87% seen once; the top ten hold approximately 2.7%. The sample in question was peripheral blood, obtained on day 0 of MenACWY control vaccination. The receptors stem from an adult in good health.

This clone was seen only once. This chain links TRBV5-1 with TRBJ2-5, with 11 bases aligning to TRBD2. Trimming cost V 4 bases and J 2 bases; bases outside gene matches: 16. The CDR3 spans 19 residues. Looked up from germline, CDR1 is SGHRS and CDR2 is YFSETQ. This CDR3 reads CASSLSSSGGRFPQETQYF. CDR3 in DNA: TGCGCCAGCAGCCTTAGTTCTAGCGGGGGGCGATTTCCTCAAGAGACCCAGTACTTC.

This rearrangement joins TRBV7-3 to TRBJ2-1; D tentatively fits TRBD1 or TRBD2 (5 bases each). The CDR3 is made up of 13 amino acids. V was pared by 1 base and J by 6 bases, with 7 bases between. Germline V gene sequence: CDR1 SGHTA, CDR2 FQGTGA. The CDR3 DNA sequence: TGTGCCAGCAGCTTAAGGGACCGCAATGAGCAGTTCTTC. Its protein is CASSLRDRNEQFF.

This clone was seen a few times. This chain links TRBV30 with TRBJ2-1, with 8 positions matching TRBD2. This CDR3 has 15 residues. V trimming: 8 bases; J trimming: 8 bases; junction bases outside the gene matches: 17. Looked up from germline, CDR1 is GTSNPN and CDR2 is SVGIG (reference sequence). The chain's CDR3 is CAGGTGLGPFDEQFF. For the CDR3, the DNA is TGTGCCGGGGGGACGGGACTAGGCCCTTTCGATGAGCAGTTCTTC. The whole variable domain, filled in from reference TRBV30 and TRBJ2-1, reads SQTIHQWPATLVQPVGSPLSLECTVEGTSNPNLYWYRQAAGRGLQLLFYSVGIGQISSEVPQNLSASRPQDRQFILSSKKLLLSDSGFYLCAGGTGLGPFDEQFFGPGTRLTVL.

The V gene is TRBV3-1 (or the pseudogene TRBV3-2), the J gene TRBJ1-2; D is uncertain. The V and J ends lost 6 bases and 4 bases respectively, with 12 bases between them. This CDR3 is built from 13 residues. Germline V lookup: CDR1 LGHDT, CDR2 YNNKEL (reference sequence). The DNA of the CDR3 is TGTGCCAGCAGTACATCGGACCTCTATGGCTACACCTTC. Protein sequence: CASSTSDLYGYTF.

In DNA, the CDR3 is TGTGCCAGCTCACCAAGAACAGTCTACGAGCAGTACTTC. The encoded protein is CASSPRTVYEQYF. The V gene is TRBV18, the J gene TRBJ2-7, with unresolved D. The germline gives CDR1 KGHSH, CDR2 LQKENI. With 2 bases removed from V and 3 bases from J, the gap between germline ends came to 8 bases. The CDR3 is 13 amino acids.

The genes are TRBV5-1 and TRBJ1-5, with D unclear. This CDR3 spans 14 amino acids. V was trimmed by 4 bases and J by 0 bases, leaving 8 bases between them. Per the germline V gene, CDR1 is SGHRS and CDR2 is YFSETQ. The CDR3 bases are TGCGCCAGCAGCCCGGGAAATAGCAATCAGCCCCAGCATTTT. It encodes CASSPGNSNQPQHF.

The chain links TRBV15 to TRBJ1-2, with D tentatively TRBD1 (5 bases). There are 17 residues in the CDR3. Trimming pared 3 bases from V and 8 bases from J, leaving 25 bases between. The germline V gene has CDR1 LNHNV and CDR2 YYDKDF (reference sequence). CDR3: CATSSPQWVTGDDGYTF. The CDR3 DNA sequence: TGTGCCACCAGCAGCCCCCAATGGGTTACCGGGGACGACGGCTACACCTTC.